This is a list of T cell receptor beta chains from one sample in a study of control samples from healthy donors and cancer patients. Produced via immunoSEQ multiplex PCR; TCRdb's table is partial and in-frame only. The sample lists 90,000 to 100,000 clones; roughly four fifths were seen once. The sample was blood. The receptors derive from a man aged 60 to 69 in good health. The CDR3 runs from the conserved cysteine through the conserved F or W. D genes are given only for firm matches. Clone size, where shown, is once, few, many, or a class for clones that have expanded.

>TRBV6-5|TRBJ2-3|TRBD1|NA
TGTGCCAGCAGAAAGACAGGGGGCACAGATACGCAGTATTTT
CASRKTGGTDTQYF
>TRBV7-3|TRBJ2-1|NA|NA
TGTGCCAGCAGCGCACTGGCGGGGCCTTACAATGAGCAGTTCTTC
CASSALAGPYNEQFF
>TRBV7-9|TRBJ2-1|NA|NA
TGTGCCAGCAGCATCGGAGTCAATGAGCAGTTCTTC
CASSIGVNEQFF
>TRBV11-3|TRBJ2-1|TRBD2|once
TGTGCCAGCAGCGTAGGGGCTAGCGGGAGTTGGCTCTACAATGAGCAGTTCTTC
CASSVGASGSWLYNEQFF
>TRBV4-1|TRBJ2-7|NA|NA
TGCGCCAGCAGCCAAGAGGGGACCGTGCGAGGGCAGTACTTC
CASSQEGTVRGQYF
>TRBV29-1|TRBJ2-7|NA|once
TGCAGCGTTAGGGGATCCCACGAGCAGTACTTC
CSVRGSHEQYF
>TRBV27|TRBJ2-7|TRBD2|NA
TGTGCCAGCAGTTTACGGGGGAGGGCCGGATACGAGCAGTACTTC
CASSLRGRAGYEQYF
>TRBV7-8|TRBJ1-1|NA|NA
TGTGCCAGCAGCTTAAGGGTGCCCGCGGTGGAAGCTTTCTTT
CASSLRVPAVEAFF
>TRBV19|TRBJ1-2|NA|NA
TGTGCCAGTACACCCCCGGGGAACTATGGCTACACCTTC
CASTPPGNYGYTF
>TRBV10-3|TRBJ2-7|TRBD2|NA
TGTGCCATCAGTGAGTCGTCTAGCGGGAAGGACGAGCAGTACTTC
CAISESSSGKDEQYF
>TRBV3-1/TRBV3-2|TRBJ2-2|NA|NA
TGTGCCAGCAGCCAAGCGGCAGGGTTTGGGGAGCTGTTTTTT
CASSQAAGFGELFF
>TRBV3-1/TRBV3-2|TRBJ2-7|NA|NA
TGTGCCAGCAGCCCGGAGACGGGTACCTACGAGCAGTACTTC
CASSPETGTYEQYF
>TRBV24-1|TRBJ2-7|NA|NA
TGTGCCACCAGTGACCCTAGGAGTAACAACGAGCAGTACTTC
CATSDPRSNNEQYF
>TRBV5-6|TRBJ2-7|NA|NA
TGTGCCAGCAGCGGCCCGGACCGCTACGAGCAGTACTTC
CASSGPDRYEQYF
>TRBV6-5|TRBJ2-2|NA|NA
TGTGCCAGCAGTTACGGTCAGGGAGAGATCACCGGGGAGCTGTTTTTT
CASSYGQGEITGELFF
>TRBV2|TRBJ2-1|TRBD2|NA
TGTGCCAGCAGTGAAAGACTAGCCAGTGAGCAGTTCTTC
CASSERLASEQFF
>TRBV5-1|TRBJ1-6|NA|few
TGCGCCAGCAGCTTCAAGCTACAGACAGGTCTTAATTCACCCCTCCACTTT
CASSFKLQTGLNSPLHF
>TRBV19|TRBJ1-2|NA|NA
TGTGCCAGTAGTATCGACAGTTTCTATGGCTACACCTTC
CASSIDSFYGYTF
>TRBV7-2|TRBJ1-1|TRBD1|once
TGTGCCAGCAGCTTGGGACAGACGAACACTGAAGCTTTCTTT
CASSLGQTNTEAFF
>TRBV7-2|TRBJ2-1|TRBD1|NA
TGTGCCAGCAGCTTAGATCGGACAGGGGGTCGGAATGAGCAGTTCTTC
CASSLDRTGGRNEQFF
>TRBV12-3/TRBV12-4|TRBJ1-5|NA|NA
TGTGCCAGCAGTTCGGGACACGGAATGGCCCAGCATTTT
CASSSGHGMAQHF
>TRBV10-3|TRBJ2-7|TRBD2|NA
TGTGCCATCAGTGAGGCGGGTAGCGGGAGGGAATATAACGAGCAGTACTTC
CAISEAGSGREYNEQYF
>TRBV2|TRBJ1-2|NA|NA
TGTGCCAGCAGTTTAAGGGGGACTAACTATGGCTACACCTTC
CASSLRGTNYGYTF
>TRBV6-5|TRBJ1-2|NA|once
TGTGCCAGCAGACGGACCCGGCAGGAGAACTATGGCTACACCTTC
CASRRTRQENYGYTF
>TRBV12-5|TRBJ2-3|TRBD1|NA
TGTGCTAGTGCGACAGGGGTTAGCACAGATACGCAGTATTTT
CASATGVSTDTQYF
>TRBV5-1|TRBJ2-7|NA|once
TGCGCCAGCAATAGCCTAAGGCTAAGGGGAGTAGGGTACGAGCAGTACTTC
CASNSLRLRGVGYEQYF
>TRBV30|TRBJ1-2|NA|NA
TGTGCGGTGGTTTCGGGTGCACTAGACGCCAACTATGGCTACACCTTC
CAVVSGALDANYGYTF
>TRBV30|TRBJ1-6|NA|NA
TGTGCGGCTTCTGGGAGCTCCTATAATTCACCCCTCCACTTT
CAASGSSYNSPLHF
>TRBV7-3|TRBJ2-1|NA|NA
TGTGCCAGCAGCTTATTGGGCCCCTACAATGAGCAGTTCTTC
CASSLLGPYNEQFF
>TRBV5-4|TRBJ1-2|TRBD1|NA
TGTGCCAGCAGTTATGTGACAGGGGACTATGGCTACACCTTC
CASSYVTGDYGYTF
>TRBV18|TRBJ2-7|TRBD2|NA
TGTGCCAGCTCACCGTCATGGGTACTAGCGGGGGCTAGCTACGAGCAGTACTTC
CASSPSWVLAGASYEQYF
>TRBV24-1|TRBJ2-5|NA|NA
TGTGCCACCAGTGACGCCAGCCACGGGGTCGAGACCCAGTACTTC
CATSDASHGVETQYF
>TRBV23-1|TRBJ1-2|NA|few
TGCGCCAGCAGTCAATCACTAGGGATCTATGGCTACACCTTC
CASSQSLGIYGYTF
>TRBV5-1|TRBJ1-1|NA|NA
TGCGCCAGCAGCTTGGCCAACAACTTCCTGGGTGGGGCTTTCTTT
CASSLANNFLGGAFF
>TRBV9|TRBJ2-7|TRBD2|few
TGTGCCAGCAGCGCCTCTAGCGGGAGCTCCTACGAGCAGTACTTC
CASSASSGSSYEQYF
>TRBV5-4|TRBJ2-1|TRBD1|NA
TGTGCCAGCAGCCCCTGGGGAGGACAGGGGGGTGAGCAGTTCTTC
CASSPWGGQGGEQFF
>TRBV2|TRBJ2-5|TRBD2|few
TGTGCCAGCCCACTAGCGGGGGAGCCTATGGGGGAGACCCAGTACTTC
CASPLAGEPMGETQYF
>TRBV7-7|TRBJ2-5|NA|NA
TGTGCTAGCAGCTTAGGCGGAGGGGGGACGGGAGAGACCCAGTACTTC
CASSLGGGGTGETQYF
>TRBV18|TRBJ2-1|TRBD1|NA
TGTGCCAGCTCACCCTATGGGACAGGGCAGTCCAATGAGCAGTTCTTC
CASSPYGTGQSNEQFF
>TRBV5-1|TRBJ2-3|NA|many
TGCGCCAGCAGCTCGCGCCTCGGGACGGCTAGCACAGATACGCAGTATTTT
CASSSRLGTASTDTQYF